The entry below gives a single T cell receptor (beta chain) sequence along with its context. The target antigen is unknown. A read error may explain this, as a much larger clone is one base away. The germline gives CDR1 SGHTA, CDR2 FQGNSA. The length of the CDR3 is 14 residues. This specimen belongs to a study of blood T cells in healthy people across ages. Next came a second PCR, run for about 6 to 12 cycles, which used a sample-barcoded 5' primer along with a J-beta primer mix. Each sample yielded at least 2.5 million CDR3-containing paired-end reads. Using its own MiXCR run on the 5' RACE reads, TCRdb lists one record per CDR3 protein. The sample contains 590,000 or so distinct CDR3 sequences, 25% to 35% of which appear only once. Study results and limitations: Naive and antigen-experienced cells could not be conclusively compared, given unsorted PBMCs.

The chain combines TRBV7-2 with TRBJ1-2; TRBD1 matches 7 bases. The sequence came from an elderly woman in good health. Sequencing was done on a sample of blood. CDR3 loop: CASSLQGGSYGYIF. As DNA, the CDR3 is TGTGCCAGCAGCTTACAGGGGGGGAGCTATGGCTACATCTTC.